This is a list of T cell receptor beta chains from one sample in a study of response to subunit inactivated influenza vaccine. TCRdb passed the RT-PCR reads through MiXCR, listing each CDR3 protein once. The data contain 500,000 to 650,000 distinct CDR3 sequences, 6.5% to 8% of them singletons. The source material was PBMCs from blood, sampled roughly 24 months after vaccination. These receptors all come from a man in his fifties or sixties who received an inactivated influenza vaccine. The CDR3 runs from the conserved cysteine through the conserved F or W. D genes are given only for firm matches. For some rows the clone size is stated as once, few or many, or as a class when expanded; others skip it.

cdr3_length j_call v_call clone_size d_call cdr3_aa cdr3_nt
15 TRBJ2-1 TRBV28 few NA CASSGYRAADSEQFF TGTGCCAGCAGTGGGTACCGAGCGGCGGATAGTGAGCAGTTCTTC
16 TRBJ1-5 TRBV28 many TRBD1 CASSLSGTGGNQPQHF TGTGCCAGCAGTTTATCTGGGACAGGGGGCAATCAGCCCCAGCATTTT
12 TRBJ1-6 TRBV12-3/TRBV12-4 NA NA CASSLGPSPLHF TGTGCCAGCAGTTTGGGGCCTTCACCCCTCCACTTT
12 TRBJ2-1 TRBV13 many NA CATSPGNNEQFF TGTGCCACCAGCCCCGGAAACAATGAGCAGTTCTTC
14 TRBJ1-5 TRBV7-2 few NA CASSLSGEVQPQHF TGTGCCAGCAGCTTATCAGGGGAGGTTCAGCCCCAGCATTTT
14 TRBJ1-1 TRBV12-3/TRBV12-4 few NA CASSLTLGNTEAFF TGTGCCAGCAGTCTCACTCTGGGGAACACTGAAGCTTTCTTT
13 TRBJ2-3 TRBV28 few TRBD1 CAVPGQGAHTQYF TGTGCCGTACCGGGACAGGGGGCACATACGCAGTATTTT
13 TRBJ1-5 TRBV30 few NA CAWSHNSNQPQHF TGTGCCTGGAGTCATAATAGCAATCAGCCCCAGCATTTT
12 TRBJ2-3 TRBV24-1 many TRBD2 CAAGGPSDTQYF TGTGCGGCGGGAGGTCCCTCAGATACGCAGTATTTT
15 TRBJ2-5 TRBV9 few NA CASSVGRETQETQYF TGTGCCAGCAGCGTAGGGCGGGAAACACAAGAGACCCAGTACTTC
16 TRBJ2-2 TRBV28 few TRBD1 CASTSIGTGNTGELFF TGTGCCAGCACCTCAATCGGGACAGGGAACACCGGGGAGCTGTTTTTT
16 TRBJ2-7 TRBV5-1 NA TRBD2 CASSQGLAGVYYEQYF TGCGCCAGCAGCCAAGGACTAGCGGGGGTATACTACGAGCAGTACTTC
16 TRBJ2-1 TRBV7-9 few TRBD2 CASSLGPAGGDNEQFF TGTGCCAGCAGCTTAGGGCCAGCGGGAGGGGACAATGAGCAGTTCTTC
15 TRBJ2-5 TRBV6-1 many NA CASRPPLAFQETQYF TGTGCCAGCAGACCCCCTCTAGCGTTCCAAGAGACCCAGTACTTC
15 TRBJ2-7 TRBV27 NA NA CASSPYSRLGYEQYF TGTGCCAGCAGTCCCTACTCTAGACTAGGCTACGAGCAGTACTTC
14 TRBJ2-1 TRBV11-2 NA TRBD1 CASSFWDRNCEQFF TGTGCCAGCAGCTTTTGGGACAGGAATTGTGAGCAGTTCTTC
14 TRBJ2-5 TRBV20-1 NA TRBD2 CSASLAGPGETQYF TGCAGTGCTAGCTTAGCGGGCCCCGGAGAGACCCAGTACTTC
14 TRBJ2-7 TRBV20-1 many TRBD1 CSATDRGRTYEQYF TGCAGTGCTACAGACAGGGGGCGCACCTACGAGCAGTACTTC
14 TRBJ1-4 TRBV7-9 many TRBD1 CASSLGTGEEKLFF TGTGCCAGCAGCTTAGGCACAGGGGAAGAAAAACTGTTTTTT
10 TRBJ2-3 TRBV10-2 many NA CASGGDTQYF TGCGCCAGCGGGGGAGATACGCAGTATTTT
12 TRBJ1-6 TRBV16 NA NA CASSQSTAPLHF TGTGCCAGCAGCCAATCCACGGCACCCCTCCACTTT
14 TRBJ2-7 TRBV15 NA TRBD2 CATSTKGSGSEQYF TGTGCCACCAGCACCAAAGGCAGCGGGAGCGAGCAGTACTTC
16 TRBJ2-3 TRBV5-1 NA NA CASSLGQHPSTDTQYF TGCGCCAGCAGCTTGGGACAGCACCCTAGCACAGATACGCAGTATTTT
17 TRBJ1-1 TRBV9 NA TRBD1 CASSVVAGGPMGTEAFF TGTGCCAGCAGCGTAGTGGCAGGGGGCCCTATGGGCACTGAAGCTTTCTTT
14 TRBJ2-7 TRBV7-8 few NA CASSLYRIPYEQYF TGTGCCAGCAGCTTGTACCGGATACCCTACGAGCAGTACTTC
16 TRBJ2-7 TRBV18 few TRBD1 CASSTTRDRGTYEQYF TGTGCCAGCTCAACTACCCGGGACAGGGGGACCTACGAGCAGTACTTC
12 TRBJ2-4 TRBV12-3/TRBV12-4 NA NA CASSLRQNIQYF TGTGCCAGCAGCCTTAGGCAAAACATTCAGTACTTC
16 TRBJ2-3 TRBV4-3 few TRBD2 CASSQGLAGVGMTQYF TGCGCCAGCAGCCAAGGTCTAGCGGGAGTAGGGATGACGCAGTATTTT
15 TRBJ2-5 TRBV10-3 few TRBD1 CAIRAGTGGQETQYF TGTGCCATCAGAGCCGGGACAGGAGGACAAGAGACCCAGTACTTC
12 TRBJ1-1 TRBV13 many TRBD1 CASSGTGPEAFF TGTGCCAGCAGTGGGACAGGGCCTGAAGCTTTCTTT
15 TRBJ2-1 TRBV28 few NA CASSFLTSSYNEQFF TGTGCCAGCAGTTTTCTCACGAGCTCCTACAATGAGCAGTTCTTC
11 TRBJ1-1 TRBV30 few NA CAWSVRSEAFF TGTGCCTGGAGTGTACGGTCAGAAGCTTTCTTT